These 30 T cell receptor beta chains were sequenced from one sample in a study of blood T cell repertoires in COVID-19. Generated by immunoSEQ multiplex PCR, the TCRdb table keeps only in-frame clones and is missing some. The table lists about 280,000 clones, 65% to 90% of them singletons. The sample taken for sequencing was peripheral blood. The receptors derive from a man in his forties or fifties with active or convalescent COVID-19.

CDR3 residues: CASSSGEGQPQHF. Written as DNA, the CDR3 is TGTGCCAGCAGCTCAGGGGAGGGACAGCCCCAGCATTTT. The chain recombines TRBV7-9 with TRBJ1-5, with D possibly TRBD1 on 6 matching bases. This CDR3 spans 13 amino acids. Germline V gene sequence: CDR1 SEHNR, CDR2 FQNEAQ (reference sequence). Trimming took off 4 bases at V and 7 bases at J, with 11 bases between the two ends.

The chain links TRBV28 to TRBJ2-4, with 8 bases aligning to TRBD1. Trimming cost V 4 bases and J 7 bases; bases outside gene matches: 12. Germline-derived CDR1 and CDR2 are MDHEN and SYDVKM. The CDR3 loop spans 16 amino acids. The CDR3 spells CASSSLRGTGSNIQYF. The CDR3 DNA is TGTGCCAGCAGTTCCCTCAGAGGGACAGGCAGCAACATTCAGTACTTC. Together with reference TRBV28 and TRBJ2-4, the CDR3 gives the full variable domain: DVKVTQSSRYLVKRTGEKVFLECVQDMDHENMFWYRQDPGLGLRLIYFSYDVKMKEKGDIPEGYSVSREKKERFSLILESASTNQTSMYLCASSSLRGTGSNIQYFGAGTRLSVL.

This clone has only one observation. The CDR3 here is CASSTRGEGYGYTF. CDR3 sequence (DNA): TGTGCCAGCAGTACCAGGGGGGAAGGCTATGGCTACACCTTC. This chain links TRBV6-5 with TRBJ1-2; 7 bases fit TRBD1. The V and J ends lost 5 bases and 4 bases, in that order; junction bases with no gene match: 7. This CDR3 region has 14 residues. Germline CDR1 and CDR2: MNHEY and SVGAGI.

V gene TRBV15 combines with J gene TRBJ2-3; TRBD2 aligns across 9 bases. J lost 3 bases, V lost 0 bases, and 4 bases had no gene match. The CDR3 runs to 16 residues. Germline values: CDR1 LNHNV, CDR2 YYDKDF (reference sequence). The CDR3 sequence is CATSRDQAGGTDTQYF. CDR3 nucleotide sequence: TGTGCCACCAGCAGAGATCAAGCGGGAGGTACAGATACGCAGTATTTT.

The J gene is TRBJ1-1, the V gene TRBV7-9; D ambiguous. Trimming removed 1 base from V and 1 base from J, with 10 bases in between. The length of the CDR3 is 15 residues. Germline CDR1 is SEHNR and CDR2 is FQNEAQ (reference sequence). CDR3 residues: CASSLDEQPNTEAFF. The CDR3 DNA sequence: TGTGCCAGCAGCTTAGATGAACAGCCGAACACTGAAGCTTTCTTT.

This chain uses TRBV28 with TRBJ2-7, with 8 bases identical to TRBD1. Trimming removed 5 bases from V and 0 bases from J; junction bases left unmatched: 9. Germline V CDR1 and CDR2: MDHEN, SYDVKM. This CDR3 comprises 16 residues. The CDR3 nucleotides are TGTGCCAGCAGTCCCACTGGTGGGACAGGCTCCTACGAGCAGTACTTC. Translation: CASSPTGGTGSYEQYF.

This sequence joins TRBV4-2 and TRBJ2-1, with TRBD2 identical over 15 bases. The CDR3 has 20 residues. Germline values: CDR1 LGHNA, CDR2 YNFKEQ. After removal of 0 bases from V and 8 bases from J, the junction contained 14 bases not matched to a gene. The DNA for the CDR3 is TGTGCCAGCAGCCAAGAGGGGACTAGCGGGAGGTCGCAGGGAACCTATGAGCAGTTCTTC. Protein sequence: CASSQEGTSGRSQGTYEQFF.

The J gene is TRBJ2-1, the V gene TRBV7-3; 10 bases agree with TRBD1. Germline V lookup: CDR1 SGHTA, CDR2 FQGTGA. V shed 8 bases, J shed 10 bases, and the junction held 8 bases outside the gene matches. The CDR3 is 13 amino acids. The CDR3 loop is CASARDRGREQFF. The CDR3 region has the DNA TGTGCCAGCGCACGGGACAGGGGAAGGGAGCAGTTCTTC.

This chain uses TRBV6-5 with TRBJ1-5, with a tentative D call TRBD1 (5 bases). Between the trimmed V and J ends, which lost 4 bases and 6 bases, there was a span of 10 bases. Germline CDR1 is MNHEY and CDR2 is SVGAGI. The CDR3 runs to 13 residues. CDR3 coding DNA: TGTGCCAGCAGTTGGGGGAGGGGTCAGCCCCAGCATTTT. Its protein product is CASSWGRGQPQHF.

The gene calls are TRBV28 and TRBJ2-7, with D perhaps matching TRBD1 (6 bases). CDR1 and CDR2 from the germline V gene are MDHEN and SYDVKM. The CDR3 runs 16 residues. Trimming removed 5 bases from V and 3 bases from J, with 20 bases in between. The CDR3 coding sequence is TGTGCCAGCAGTGGAGAAACAGGGCTCCCGGTCTACGAGCAGTACTTC. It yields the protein CASSGETGLPVYEQYF.

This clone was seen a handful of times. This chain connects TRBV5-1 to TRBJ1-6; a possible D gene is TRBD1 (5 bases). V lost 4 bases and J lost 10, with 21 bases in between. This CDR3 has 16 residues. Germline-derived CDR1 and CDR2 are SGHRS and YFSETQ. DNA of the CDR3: TGCGCCAGCAGCCTGTGGGGGGACGTCGGTGAATCACCCCTCCACTTT. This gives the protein CASSLWGDVGESPLHF.

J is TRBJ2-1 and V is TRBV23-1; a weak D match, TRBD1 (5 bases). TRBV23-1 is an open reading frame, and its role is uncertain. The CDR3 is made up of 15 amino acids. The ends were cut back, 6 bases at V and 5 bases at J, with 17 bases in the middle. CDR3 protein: CASRRQQDINNEQFF. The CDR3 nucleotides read TGCGCCAGCAGGAGGCAACAGGACATCAACAATGAGCAGTTCTTC.

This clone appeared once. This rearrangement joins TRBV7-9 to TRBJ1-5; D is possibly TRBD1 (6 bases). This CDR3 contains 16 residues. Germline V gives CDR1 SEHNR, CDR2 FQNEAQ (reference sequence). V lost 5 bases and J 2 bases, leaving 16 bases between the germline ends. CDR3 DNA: TGTGCCAGCAGCCCAGGGGTACCGATGGGCAATCAGCCCCAGCATTTT. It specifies CASSPGVPMGNQPQHF.

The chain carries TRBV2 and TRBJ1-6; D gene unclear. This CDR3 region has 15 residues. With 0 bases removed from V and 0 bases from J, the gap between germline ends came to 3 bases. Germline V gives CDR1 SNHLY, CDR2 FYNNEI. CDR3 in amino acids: CASSEASSYNSPLHF. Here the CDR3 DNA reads TGTGCCAGCAGTGAAGCCAGCTCCTATAATTCACCCCTCCACTTT.

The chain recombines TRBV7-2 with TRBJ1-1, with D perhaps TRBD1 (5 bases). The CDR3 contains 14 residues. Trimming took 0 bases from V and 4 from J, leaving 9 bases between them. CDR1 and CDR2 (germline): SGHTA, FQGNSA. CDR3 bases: TGTGCCAGCAGCTTAGCGCCCGGGGGCACTGAAGCTTTCTTT. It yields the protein CASSLAPGGTEAFF.

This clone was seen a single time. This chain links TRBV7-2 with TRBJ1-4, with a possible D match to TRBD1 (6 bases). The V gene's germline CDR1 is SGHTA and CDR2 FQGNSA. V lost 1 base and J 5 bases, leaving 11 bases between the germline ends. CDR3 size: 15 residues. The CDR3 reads CASSLGHRVNEKLFF. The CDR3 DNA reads TGTGCCAGCAGCTTAGGGCACAGGGTAAATGAAAAACTGTTTTTT. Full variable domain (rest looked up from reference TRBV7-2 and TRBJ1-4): GAGVSQSPSNKVTEKGKDVELRCDPISGHTALYWYRQSLGQGLEFLIYFQGNSAPDKSGLPSDRFSAERTGGSVSTLTIQRTQQEDSAVYLCASSLGHRVNEKLFFGSGTQLSVL.

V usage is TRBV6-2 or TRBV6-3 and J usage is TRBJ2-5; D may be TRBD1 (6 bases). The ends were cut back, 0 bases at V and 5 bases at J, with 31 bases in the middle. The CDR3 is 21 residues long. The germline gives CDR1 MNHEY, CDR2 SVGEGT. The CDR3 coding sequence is TGTGCCAGCAGTTACTCGAGAAGAAGGGGGACATTAACAGGGCCCCTGGAGACCCAGTACTTC. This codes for CASSYSRRRGTLTGPLETQYF.

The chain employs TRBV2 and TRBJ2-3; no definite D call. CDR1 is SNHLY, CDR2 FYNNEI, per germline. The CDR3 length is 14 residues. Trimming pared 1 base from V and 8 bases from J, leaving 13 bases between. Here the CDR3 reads CASSEGHTVATQYF. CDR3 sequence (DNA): TGTGCCAGCAGTGAAGGGCACACCGTGGCTACGCAGTATTTT.

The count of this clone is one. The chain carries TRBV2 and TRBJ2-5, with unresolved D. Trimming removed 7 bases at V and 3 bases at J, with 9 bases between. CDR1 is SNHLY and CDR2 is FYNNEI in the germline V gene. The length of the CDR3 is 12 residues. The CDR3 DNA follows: TGTGCCAGCAAGAGAGTCGAAGAGACCCAGTACTTC. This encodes CASKRVEETQYF. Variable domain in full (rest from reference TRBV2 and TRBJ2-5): EPEVTQTPSHQVTQMGQEVILRCVPISNHLYFYWYRQILGQKVEFLVSFYNNEISEKSEIFDDQFSVERPDGSNFTLKIRSTKLEDSAMYFCASKRVEETQYFGPGTRLLVL.

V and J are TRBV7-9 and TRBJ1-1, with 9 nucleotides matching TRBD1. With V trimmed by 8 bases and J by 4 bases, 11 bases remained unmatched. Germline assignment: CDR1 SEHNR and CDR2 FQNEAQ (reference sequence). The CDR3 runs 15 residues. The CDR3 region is CASGQYRGLGTEAFF. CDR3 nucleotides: TGTGCCAGCGGACAATACAGGGGGCTAGGCACTGAAGCTTTCTTT.

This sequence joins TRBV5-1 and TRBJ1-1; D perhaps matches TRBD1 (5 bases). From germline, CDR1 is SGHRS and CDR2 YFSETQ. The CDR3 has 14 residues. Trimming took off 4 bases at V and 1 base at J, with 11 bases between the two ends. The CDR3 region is CASSTGTQNTEAFF. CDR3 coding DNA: TGCGCCAGCAGCACCGGGACTCAGAACACTGAAGCTTTCTTT.

For the CDR3, the DNA is TGTGCCAGCAGCTATCGGAGGGAAGAGCAGTTCTTC. It is translated as CASSYRREEQFF. V and J are TRBV3-1 (or the pseudogene TRBV3-2) and TRBJ2-1, with a tentative D call TRBD2 (6 bases). V lost 5 bases, J lost 10 bases, and 12 bases lay in between. CDR3 length equals 12 residues. Germline loops: CDR1 LGHDT, CDR2 YNNKEL (reference sequence).

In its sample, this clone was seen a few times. CDR3 bases: TGTGCCAGCAGTGAAGTGCGAGGGTTTTACGCGCAGTATTTT. Translation gives CASSEVRGFYAQYF. V is TRBV2 and J is TRBJ2-3; possible D gene TRBD2, 5 bases. The CDR3 is made up of 14 amino acids. Germline V gene data show CDR1 as SNHLY and CDR2 as FYNNEI. The V end was cut by 1 base, the J end by 10 bases, with 15 bases between.

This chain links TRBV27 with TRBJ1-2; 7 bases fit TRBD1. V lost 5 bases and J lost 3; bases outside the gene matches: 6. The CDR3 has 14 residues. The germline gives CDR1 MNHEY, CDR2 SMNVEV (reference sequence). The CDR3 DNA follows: TGTGCCAGCAGTATACAGGGGAGTGACTATGGCTACACCTTC. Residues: CASSIQGSDYGYTF.

The DNA of the CDR3 is TGTGCCTGGAGTTCCCCTGGGAGTTGGCTAGCCAAAAACATTCAGTACTTC. Amino acid sequence: CAWSSPGSWLAKNIQYF. The chain links TRBV30 to TRBJ2-4; maybe TRBD2 (5 bases). The CDR3 covers 17 residues. Germline CDR1 and CDR2: GTSNPN and SVGIG (reference sequence). Trimming pared 2 bases from V and 0 bases from J, leaving 17 bases between.

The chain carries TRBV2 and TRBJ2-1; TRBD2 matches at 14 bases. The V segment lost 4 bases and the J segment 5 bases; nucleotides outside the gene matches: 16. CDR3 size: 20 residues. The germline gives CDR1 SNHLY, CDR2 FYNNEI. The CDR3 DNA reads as TGTGCCAGCAGTGGGGGAGGACTAGCGGGAGGCCATAGGGCACACAATGAGCAGTTCTTC. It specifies CASSGGGLAGGHRAHNEQFF. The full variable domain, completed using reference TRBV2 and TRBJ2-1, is EPEVTQTPSHQVTQMGQEVILRCVPISNHLYFYWYRQILGQKVEFLVSFYNNEISEKSEIFDDQFSVERPDGSNFTLKIRSTKLEDSAMYFCASSGGGLAGGHRAHNEQFFGPGTRLTVL.

The CDR3 region is CSVFRAGLSPEAFF. The CDR3 DNA is TGCAGCGTTTTCCGTGCAGGGTTGAGCCCTGAAGCTTTCTTT. The rearrangement joins TRBV29-1 to TRBJ1-1, with D maybe TRBD1 (5 bases). In germline, CDR1 is SQVTM, CDR2 ANQGSEA. Trimming took 5 bases from V and 6 from J, leaving 19 bases between them. This CDR3 has 14 residues.

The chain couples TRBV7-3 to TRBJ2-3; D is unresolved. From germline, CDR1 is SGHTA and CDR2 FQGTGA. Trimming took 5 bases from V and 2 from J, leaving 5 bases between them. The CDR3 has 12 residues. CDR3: CASSPNTDTQYF. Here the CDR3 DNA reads TGTGCCAGCAGCCCCAACACAGATACGCAGTATTTT.

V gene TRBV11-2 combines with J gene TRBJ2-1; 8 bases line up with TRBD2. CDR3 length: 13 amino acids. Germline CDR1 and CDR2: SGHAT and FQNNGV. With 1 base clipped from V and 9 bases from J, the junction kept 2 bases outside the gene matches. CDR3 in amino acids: CASSLGSGSEQFF. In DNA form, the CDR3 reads TGTGCCAGCAGCTTAGGGAGCGGGAGTGAGCAGTTCTTC.

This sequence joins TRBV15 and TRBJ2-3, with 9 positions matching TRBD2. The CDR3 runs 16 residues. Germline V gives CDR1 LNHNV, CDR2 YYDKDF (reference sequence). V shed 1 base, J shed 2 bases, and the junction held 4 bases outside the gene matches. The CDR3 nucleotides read TGTGCCACCAGCAGAGGATTAGCGGGAGTCACAGATACGCAGTATTTT. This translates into CATSRGLAGVTDTQYF. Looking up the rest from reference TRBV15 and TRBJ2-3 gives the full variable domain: DAMVIQNPRYQVTQFGKPVTLSCSQTLNHNVMYWYQQKSSQAPKLLFHYYDKDFNNEADTPDNFQSRRPNTSFCFLDIRSPGLGDTAMYLCATSRGLAGVTDTQYFGPGTRLTVL.